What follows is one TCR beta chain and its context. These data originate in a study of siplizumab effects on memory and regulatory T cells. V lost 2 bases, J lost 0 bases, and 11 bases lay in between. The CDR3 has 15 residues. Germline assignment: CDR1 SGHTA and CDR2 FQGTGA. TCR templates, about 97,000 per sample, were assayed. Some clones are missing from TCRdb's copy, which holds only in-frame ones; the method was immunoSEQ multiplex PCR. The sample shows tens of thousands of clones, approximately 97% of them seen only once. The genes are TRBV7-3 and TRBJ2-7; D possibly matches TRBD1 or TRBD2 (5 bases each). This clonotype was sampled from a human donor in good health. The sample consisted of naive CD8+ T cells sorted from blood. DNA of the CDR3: TGTGCCAGCAGCTTAGATCCAGGGAGCTCCTACGAGCAGTACTTC. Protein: CASSLDPGSSYEQYF.